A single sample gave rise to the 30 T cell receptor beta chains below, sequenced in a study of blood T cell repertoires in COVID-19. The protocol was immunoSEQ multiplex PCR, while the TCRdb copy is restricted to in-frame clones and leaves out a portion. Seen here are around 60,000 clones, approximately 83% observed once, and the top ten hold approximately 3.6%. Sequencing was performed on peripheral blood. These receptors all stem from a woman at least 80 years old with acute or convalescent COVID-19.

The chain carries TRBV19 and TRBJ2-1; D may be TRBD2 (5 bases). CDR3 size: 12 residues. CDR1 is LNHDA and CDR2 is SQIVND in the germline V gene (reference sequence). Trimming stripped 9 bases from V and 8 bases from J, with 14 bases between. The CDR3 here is CARNSDWDEQFF. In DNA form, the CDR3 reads TGTGCCAGAAATTCGGACTGGGATGAGCAGTTCTTC.

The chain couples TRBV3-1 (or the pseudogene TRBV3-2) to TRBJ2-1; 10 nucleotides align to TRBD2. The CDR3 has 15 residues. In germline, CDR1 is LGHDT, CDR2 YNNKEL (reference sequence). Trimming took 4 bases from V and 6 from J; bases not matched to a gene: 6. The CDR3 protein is CASSPLAGGSNEQFF. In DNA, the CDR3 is TGTGCCAGCAGCCCCTTAGCGGGGGGTTCCAATGAGCAGTTCTTC.

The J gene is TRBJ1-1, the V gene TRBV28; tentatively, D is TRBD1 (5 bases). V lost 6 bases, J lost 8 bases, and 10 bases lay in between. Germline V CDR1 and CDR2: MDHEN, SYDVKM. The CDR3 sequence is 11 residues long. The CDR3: CASSLRGEAFF. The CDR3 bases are TGTGCCAGCAGCCTAAGGGGCGAAGCTTTCTTT.

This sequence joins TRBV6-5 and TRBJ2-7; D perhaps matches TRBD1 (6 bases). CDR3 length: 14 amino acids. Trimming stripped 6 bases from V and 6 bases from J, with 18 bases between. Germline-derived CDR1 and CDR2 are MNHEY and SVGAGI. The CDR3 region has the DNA TGTGCCAGCAGCCTCCTGGGGGCAGAGGCCGAGCAGTACTTC. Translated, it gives CASSLLGAEAEQYF.

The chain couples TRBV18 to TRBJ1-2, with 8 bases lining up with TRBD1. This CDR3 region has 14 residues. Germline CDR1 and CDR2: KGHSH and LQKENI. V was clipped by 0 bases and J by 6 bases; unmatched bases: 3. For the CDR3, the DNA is TGTGCCAGCTCACCACCTCTACAGGGGGATGGCTACACCTTC. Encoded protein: CASSPPLQGDGYTF.

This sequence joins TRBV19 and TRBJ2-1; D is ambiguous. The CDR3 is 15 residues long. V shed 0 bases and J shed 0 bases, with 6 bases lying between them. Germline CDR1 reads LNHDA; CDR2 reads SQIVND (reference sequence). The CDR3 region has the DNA TGTGCCAGTAGTATAGAGCTAAGCTCCTACAATGAGCAGTTCTTC. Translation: CASSIELSSYNEQFF.

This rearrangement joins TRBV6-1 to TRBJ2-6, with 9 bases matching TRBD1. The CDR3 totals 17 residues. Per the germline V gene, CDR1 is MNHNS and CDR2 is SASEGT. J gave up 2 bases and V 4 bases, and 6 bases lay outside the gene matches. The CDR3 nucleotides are TGTGCCAGCAGTGTTCTGACAGGGGGGGCTGGGGCCAACGTCCTGACTTTC. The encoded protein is CASSVLTGGAGANVLTF.

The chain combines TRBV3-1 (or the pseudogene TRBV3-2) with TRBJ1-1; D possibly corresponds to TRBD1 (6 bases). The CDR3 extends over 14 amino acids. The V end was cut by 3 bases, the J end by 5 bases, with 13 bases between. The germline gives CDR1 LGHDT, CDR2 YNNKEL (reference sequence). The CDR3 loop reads CASSQLGGGTEAFF. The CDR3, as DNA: TGTGCCAGCAGCCAGTTGGGAGGGGGGACTGAAGCTTTCTTT.

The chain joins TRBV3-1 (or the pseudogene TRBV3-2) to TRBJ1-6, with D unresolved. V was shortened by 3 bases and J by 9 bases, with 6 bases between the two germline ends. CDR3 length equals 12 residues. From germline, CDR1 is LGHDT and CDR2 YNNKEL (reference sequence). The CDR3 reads CASSHARSPLHF. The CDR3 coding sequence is TGTGCCAGCAGCCACGCGCGTTCACCCCTCCACTTT.

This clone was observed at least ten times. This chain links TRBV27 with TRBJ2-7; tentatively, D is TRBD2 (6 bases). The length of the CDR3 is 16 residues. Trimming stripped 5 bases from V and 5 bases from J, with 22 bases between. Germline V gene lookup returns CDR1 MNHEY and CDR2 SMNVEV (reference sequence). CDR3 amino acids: CASSLGPPAGFNEQYF. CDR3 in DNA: TGTGCCAGCAGTCTCGGGCCACCGGCGGGATTTAACGAGCAGTACTTC.

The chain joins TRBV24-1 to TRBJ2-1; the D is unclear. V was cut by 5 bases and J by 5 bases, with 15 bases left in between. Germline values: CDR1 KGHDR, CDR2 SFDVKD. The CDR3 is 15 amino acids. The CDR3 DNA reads TGTGCCACCAGTGGAACGGTCAACTTGGACAATGAGCAGTTCTTC. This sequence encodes CATSGTVNLDNEQFF.

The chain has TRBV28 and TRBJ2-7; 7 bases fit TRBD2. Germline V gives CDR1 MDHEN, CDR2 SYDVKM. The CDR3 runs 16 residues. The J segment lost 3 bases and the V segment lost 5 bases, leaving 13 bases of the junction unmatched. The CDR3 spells CASSPWGSGRHYEQYF. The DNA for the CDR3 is TGTGCCAGCAGTCCGTGGGGTAGCGGGCGCCACTACGAGCAGTACTTC.

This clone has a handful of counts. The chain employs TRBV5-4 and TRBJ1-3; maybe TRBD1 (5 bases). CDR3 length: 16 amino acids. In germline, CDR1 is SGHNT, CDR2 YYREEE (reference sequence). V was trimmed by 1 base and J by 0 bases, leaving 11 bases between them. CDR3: CASSLQGLSSGNTIYF. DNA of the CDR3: TGTGCCAGCAGCTTGCAGGGTCTTAGCTCTGGAAACACCATATATTTT.

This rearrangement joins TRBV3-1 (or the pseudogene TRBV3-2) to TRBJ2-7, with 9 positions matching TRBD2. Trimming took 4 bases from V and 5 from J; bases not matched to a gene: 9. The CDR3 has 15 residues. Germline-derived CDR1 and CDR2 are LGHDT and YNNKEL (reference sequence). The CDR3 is CASSPTSGLNDEQYF. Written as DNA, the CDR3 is TGTGCCAGCAGCCCCACTAGCGGGCTAAACGACGAGCAGTACTTC.

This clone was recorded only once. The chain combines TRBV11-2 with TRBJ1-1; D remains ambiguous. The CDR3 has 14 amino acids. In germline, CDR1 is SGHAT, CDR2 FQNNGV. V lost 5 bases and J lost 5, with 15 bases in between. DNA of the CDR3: TGTGCCAGCAGCAAACCGGGTCCTCGGACTGAAGCTTTCTTT. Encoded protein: CASSKPGPRTEAFF.

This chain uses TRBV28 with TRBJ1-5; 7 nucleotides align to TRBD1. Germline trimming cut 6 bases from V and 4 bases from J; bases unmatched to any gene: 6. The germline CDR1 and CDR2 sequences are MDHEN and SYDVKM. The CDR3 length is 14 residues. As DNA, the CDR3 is TGTGCCAGCAGCGCCGCAGGGGGTAATCAGCCCCAGCATTTT. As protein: CASSAAGGNQPQHF.

The CDR3 sequence: CATSIRDRGRSNEKLFF. CDR3 DNA: TGTGCCACCAGCATCCGGGACAGGGGGCGATCTAATGAAAAACTGTTTTTT. V is TRBV15 and J is TRBJ1-4, with 12 bases aligning to TRBD1. With V trimmed by 4 bases and J by 3 bases, 6 bases remained unmatched. The CDR3 is 17 residues long. Germline V lookup: CDR1 LNHNV, CDR2 YYDKDF (reference sequence).

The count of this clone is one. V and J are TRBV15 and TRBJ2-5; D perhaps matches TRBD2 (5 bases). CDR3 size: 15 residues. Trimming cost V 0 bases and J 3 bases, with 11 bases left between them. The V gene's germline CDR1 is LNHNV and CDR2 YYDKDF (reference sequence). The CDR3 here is CATSRDRPGEETQYF. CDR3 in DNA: TGTGCCACCAGCAGAGATAGGCCCGGGGAAGAGACCCAGTACTTC.

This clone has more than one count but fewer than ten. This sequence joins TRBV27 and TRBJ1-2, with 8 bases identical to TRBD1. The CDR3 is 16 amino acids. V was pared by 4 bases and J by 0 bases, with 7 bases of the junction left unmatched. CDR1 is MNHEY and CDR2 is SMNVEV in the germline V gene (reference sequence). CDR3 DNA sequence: TGTGCCAGCAGTTCCTTGACAGGGGAGGCTAACTATGGCTACACCTTC. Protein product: CASSSLTGEANYGYTF.

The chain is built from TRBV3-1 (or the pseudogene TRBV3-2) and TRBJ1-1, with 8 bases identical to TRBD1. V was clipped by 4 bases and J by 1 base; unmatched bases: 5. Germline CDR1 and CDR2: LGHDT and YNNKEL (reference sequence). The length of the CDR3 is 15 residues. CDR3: CASSLRTGRNTEAFF. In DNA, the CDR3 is TGTGCCAGCAGCCTACGGACAGGGAGGAACACTGAAGCTTTCTTT.

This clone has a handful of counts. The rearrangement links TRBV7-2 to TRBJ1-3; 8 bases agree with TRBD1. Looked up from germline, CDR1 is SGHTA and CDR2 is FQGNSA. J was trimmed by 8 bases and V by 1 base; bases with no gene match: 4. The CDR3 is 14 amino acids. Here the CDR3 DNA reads TGTGCCAGCAGCTTAGGACAGGGGTTGTACACCATATATTTT. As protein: CASSLGQGLYTIYF.

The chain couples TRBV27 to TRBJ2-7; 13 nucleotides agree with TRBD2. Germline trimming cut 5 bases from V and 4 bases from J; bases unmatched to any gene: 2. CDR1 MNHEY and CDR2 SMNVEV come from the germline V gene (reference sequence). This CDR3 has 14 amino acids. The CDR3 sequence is CASSGTSGEYEQYF. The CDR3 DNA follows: TGTGCCAGCAGTGGGACTAGCGGGGAGTACGAGCAGTACTTC.

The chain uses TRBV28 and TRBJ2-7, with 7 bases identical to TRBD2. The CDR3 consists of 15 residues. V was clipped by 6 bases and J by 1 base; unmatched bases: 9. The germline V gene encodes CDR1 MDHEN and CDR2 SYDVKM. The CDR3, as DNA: TGTGCCAGCAGCGGAGCGGGGAGCTCGTCCTACGAGCAGTACTTC. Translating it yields CASSGAGSSSYEQYF. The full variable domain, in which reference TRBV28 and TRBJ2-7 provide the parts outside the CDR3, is DVKVTQSSRYLVKRTGEKVFLECVQDMDHENMFWYRQDPGLGLRLIYFSYDVKMKEKGDIPEGYSVSREKKERFSLILESASTNQTSMYLCASSGAGSSSYEQYFGPGTRLTVT.

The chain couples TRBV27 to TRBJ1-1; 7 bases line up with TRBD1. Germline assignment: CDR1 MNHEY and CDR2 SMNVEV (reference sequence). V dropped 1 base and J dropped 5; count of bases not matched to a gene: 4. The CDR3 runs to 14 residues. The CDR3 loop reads CASSLYGRGTEAFF. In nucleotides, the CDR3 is TGTGCCAGCAGTTTATATGGCAGGGGGACTGAAGCTTTCTTT.

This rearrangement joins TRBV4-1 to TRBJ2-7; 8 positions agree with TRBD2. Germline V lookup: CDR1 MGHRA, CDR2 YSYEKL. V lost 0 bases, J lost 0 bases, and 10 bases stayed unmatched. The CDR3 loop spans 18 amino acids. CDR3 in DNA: TGCGCCAGCAGCCAAGAGTCGAAGAGCGGGAGCAGCTCCTACGAGCAGTACTTC. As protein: CASSQESKSGSSSYEQYF.

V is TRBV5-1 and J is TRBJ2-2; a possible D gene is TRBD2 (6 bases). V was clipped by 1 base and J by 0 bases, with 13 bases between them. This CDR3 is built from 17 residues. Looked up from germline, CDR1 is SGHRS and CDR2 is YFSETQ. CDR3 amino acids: CASSLSPAGTNTGELFF. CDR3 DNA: TGCGCCAGCAGCTTGTCCCCAGCGGGCACGAACACCGGGGAGCTGTTTTTT.

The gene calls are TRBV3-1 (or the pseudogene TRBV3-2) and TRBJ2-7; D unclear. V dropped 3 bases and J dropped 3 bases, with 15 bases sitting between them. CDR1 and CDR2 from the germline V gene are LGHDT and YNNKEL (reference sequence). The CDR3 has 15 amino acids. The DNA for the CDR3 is TGTGCCAGCAGCCACTTGAGAGCCCTCAACTACGAGCAGTACTTC. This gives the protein CASSHLRALNYEQYF.

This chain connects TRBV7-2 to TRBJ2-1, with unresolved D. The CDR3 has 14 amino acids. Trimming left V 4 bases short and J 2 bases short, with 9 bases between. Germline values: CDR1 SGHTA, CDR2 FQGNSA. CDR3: CASSSGLAYNEQFF. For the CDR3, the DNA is TGTGCCAGCAGCTCCGGTCTGGCCTACAATGAGCAGTTCTTC. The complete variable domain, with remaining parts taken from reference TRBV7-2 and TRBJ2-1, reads GAGVSQSPSNKVTEKGKDVELRCDPISGHTALYWYRQSLGQGLEFLIYFQGNSAPDKSGLPSDRFSAERTGGSVSTLTIQRTQQEDSAVYLCASSSGLAYNEQFFGPGTRLTVL.

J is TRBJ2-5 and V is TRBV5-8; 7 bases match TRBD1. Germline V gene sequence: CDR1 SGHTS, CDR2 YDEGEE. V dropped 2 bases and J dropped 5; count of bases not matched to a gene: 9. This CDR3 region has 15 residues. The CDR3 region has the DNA TGTGCCAGCAGCTTAGAGGGGGCGCGTAGTGAGACCCAGTACTTC. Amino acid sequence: CASSLEGARSETQYF.

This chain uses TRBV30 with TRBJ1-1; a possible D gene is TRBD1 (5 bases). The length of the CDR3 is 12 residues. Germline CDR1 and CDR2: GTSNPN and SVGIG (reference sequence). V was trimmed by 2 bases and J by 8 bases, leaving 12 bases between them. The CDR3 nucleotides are TGTGCCTGGAGTATACGGGGGATCGAAGCTTTCTTT. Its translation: CAWSIRGIEAFF.